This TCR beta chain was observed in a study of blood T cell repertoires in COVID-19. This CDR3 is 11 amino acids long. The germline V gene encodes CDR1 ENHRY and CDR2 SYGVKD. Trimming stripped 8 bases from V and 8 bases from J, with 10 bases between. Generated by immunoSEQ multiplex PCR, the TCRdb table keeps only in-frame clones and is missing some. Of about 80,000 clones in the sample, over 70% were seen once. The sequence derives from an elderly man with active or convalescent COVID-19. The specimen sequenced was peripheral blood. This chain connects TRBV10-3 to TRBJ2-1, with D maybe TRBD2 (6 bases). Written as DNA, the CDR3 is TGTGCCATCTCGGGGAGGCATGAGCAGTTCTTC. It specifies CAISGRHEQFF.